These 23 T cell receptor beta chains were all obtained from the same sample, sequenced in a study of long-term antiretroviral therapy in people with HIV. Version v3.0 of the immunoSEQ assay was performed at survey level. The method was immunoSEQ multiplex PCR; TCRdb's version includes in-frame clones alone and lacks a portion of them. The sample includes around 20,000 clones, 65% to 85% of them seen just once. The input for sequencing was unsorted PBMCs, taken 0.9 years after starting antiretroviral therapy. All receptors derive from a man in his late teens or twenties with HIV.

The chain combines TRBV2 with TRBJ1-6, with TRBD1 identical over 10 bases. Germline CDR1 is SNHLY and CDR2 is FYNNEI. This CDR3 region has 14 residues. V shed 11 bases and J 9 bases; nucleotides not matched to a gene: 10. CDR3 coding DNA: TGTGCCTGGAGTCCGGGACAGGGGAGTTCACCCCTCCACTTT. Protein sequence: CAWSPGQGSSPLHF.

The gene calls are TRBV28 and TRBJ1-1; D gene unclear. CDR1 MDHEN and CDR2 SYDVKM come from the germline V gene. V was shortened by 2 bases and J by 1 base, with 14 bases between the two germline ends. The CDR3 extends over 16 amino acids. The DNA of the CDR3 is TGTGCCAGCAGTTTAGGTTGGTACAGAGAGAACACTGAAGCTTTCTTT. This translates into CASSLGWYRENTEAFF. Full variable domain (rest looked up from reference TRBV28 and TRBJ1-1): DVKVTQSSRYLVKRTGEKVFLECVQDMDHENMFWYRQDPGLGLRLIYFSYDVKMKEKGDIPEGYSVSREKKERFSLILESASTNQTSMYLCASSLGWYRENTEAFFGQGTRLTVV.

The genes are TRBV29-1 and TRBJ1-4; D is unresolved. The germline V gene has CDR1 SQVTM and CDR2 ANQGSEA. V lost 7 bases to trimming and J lost 4 bases, with 10 bases between them. This CDR3 contains 12 residues. CDR3 bases: TGCAGCGCGGGCAGGAGTAATGAAAAACTGTTTTTT. Translated, it gives CSAGRSNEKLFF. Using reference TRBV29-1 and TRBJ1-4 for the parts outside the CDR3, the full variable domain is SAVISQKPSRDICQRGTSLTIQCQVDSQVTMMFWYRQQPGQSLTLIATANQGSEATYESGFVIDKFPISRPNLTFSTLTVSNMSPEDSSIYLCSAGRSNEKLFFGSGTQLSVL.

The chain joins TRBV28 to TRBJ1-2; D is possibly TRBD1 (5 bases). Between the trimmed V and J ends, which lost 5 bases and 4 bases, there was a span of 14 bases. CDR1 is MDHEN, CDR2 SYDVKM, per germline. The CDR3 has 14 amino acids. The CDR3 nucleotides read TGTGCCAGCAGTCTGGTGACAGCCAGCTATGGCTACACCTTC. This gives the protein CASSLVTASYGYTF.

J is TRBJ2-2 and V is TRBV2; D gene ambiguous. Trimming took 4 bases from V and 2 from J, leaving 14 bases between them. There are 16 residues in the CDR3. The V gene's germline CDR1 is SNHLY and CDR2 FYNNEI. The DNA for the CDR3 is TGTGCCAGCAGTGTCGAGCCGGGCCAAAACACCGGGGAGCTGTTTTTT. Its protein is CASSVEPGQNTGELFF.

The chain employs TRBV2 and TRBJ1-1; D ambiguous. Trimming left V 7 bases short and J 0 bases short, with 12 bases between. The CDR3 totals 14 residues. Germline CDR1 is SNHLY and CDR2 is FYNNEI. The chain's CDR3 is CASIPRLMNTEAFF. The CDR3 nucleotides are TGTGCCAGCATCCCACGCTTGATGAACACTGAAGCTTTCTTT.

The rearrangement links TRBV7-2 to TRBJ2-6; perhaps TRBD2 as D (6 bases). Trimming shortened V by 5 bases and J by 8 bases, and 13 bases separated the two germline ends. The CDR3 runs 14 residues. In germline, CDR1 is SGHTA, CDR2 FQGNSA. For the CDR3, the DNA is TGTGCCAGCAGCCACGGTGGGGGGACCAACGTCCTGACTTTC. Protein product: CASSHGGGTNVLTF. The full variable domain, completed using reference TRBV7-2 and TRBJ2-6, is GAGVSQSPSNKVTEKGKDVELRCDPISGHTALYWYRQSLGQGLEFLIYFQGNSAPDKSGLPSDRFSAERTGGSVSTLTIQRTQQEDSAVYLCASSHGGGTNVLTFGAGSRLTVL.

The V and J genes are TRBV29-1 and TRBJ2-5; D not certain. From germline, CDR1 is SQVTM and CDR2 ANQGSEA. The CDR3 runs 12 residues. V was cut by 7 bases and J by 4 bases, with 13 bases left in between. CDR3 bases: TGCAGCGCACGTCTGGGCGTAGAGACCCAGTACTTC. This gives the protein CSARLGVETQYF.

The rearrangement links TRBV15 to TRBJ2-5; the D gene is possibly TRBD2 (5 bases). CDR3 length equals 15 residues. From germline, CDR1 is LNHNV and CDR2 YYDKDF (reference sequence). The germline V and J ends were trimmed by 1 base and 7 bases, with 16 bases remaining between them. CDR3 loop: CATSRGSAGRGTQYF. CDR3 nucleotide sequence: TGTGCCACCAGCAGAGGTAGCGCGGGCCGGGGGACCCAGTACTTC. Based on the CDR3 plus reference TRBV15 and TRBJ2-5, the full variable domain is DAMVIQNPRYQVTQFGKPVTLSCSQTLNHNVMYWYQQKSSQAPKLLFHYYDKDFNNEADTPDNFQSRRPNTSFCFLDIRSPGLGDTAMYLCATSRGSAGRGTQYFGPGTRLLVL.

The genes are TRBV28 and TRBJ1-5; TRBD1 is a possible D gene (5 bases). Germline CDR1 reads MDHEN; CDR2 reads SYDVKM. The CDR3 consists of 13 residues. With 3 bases removed from V and 3 bases from J, the gap between germline ends came to 6 bases. The CDR3 DNA reads TGTGCCAGCAGTTTGGACACCAATCAGCCCCAGCATTTT. It codes for CASSLDTNQPQHF.

The V call is TRBV19, the J call TRBJ1-5, with 7 bases identical to TRBD1. The CDR3 spans 16 residues. Trimming removed 3 bases from V and 5 bases from J; junction bases left unmatched: 10. Germline V gives CDR1 LNHDA, CDR2 SQIVND (reference sequence). For the CDR3, the DNA is TGTGCCAGTAGTATCGGCCGGGACAGAAGGGATCAGCCCCAGCATTTT. It yields the protein CASSIGRDRRDQPQHF.

The chain is built from TRBV28 and TRBJ1-2; no clear D gene. The germline V gene encodes CDR1 MDHEN and CDR2 SYDVKM. CDR3 length: 13 amino acids. V was clipped by 9 bases and J by 3 bases, with 14 bases between them. In DNA, the CDR3 is TGTGCCAGTACCATCTACGGCCACTATGGCTACACCTTC. Its translation: CASTIYGHYGYTF.

The chain carries TRBV6-5 and TRBJ1-1, with a tentative D call TRBD1 (5 bases). The V and J ends lost 2 bases and 3 bases respectively, with 10 bases between them. CDR1 and CDR2 from the germline V gene are MNHEY and SVGAGI. This CDR3 comprises 14 residues. The CDR3 DNA sequence: TGTGCCAGCAGTTACCGACTGGGGGACACTGAAGCTTTCTTT. As protein: CASSYRLGDTEAFF.

CDR3 in DNA: TGCAGCGTTGAAGACCTATCGGGGATAGGGACTGAAGCTTTCTTT. Translating it yields CSVEDLSGIGTEAFF. The J gene is TRBJ1-1, the V gene TRBV29-1; D is unresolved. CDR3 size: 15 residues. Trimming took 0 bases from V and 5 from J, leaving 16 bases between them. Germline CDR1 SQVTM, CDR2 ANQGSEA.

The CDR3 protein is CASSPRQDRGKLFF. Here the CDR3 DNA reads TGTGCCAGCAGCCCCCGACAGGATAGGGGAAAACTGTTTTTT. The genes are TRBV7-6 and TRBJ1-4, with D perhaps TRBD1 (6 bases). Germline CDR1 reads SGHVS; CDR2 reads FNYEAQ. V lost 5 bases to trimming and J lost 10 bases, with 17 bases between them. This CDR3 has 14 residues.

The genes are TRBV2 and TRBJ1-5; no clear D gene. Germline values: CDR1 SNHLY, CDR2 FYNNEI. The CDR3 length is 12 residues. V lost 6 bases, J lost 7 bases, and 10 bases lay in between. The chain's CDR3 is CASRTGRQPQHF. The CDR3 DNA is TGTGCCAGCAGGACGGGGAGACAGCCCCAGCATTTT.

This clone was seen a few times. The chain combines TRBV18 with TRBJ2-1, with TRBD1 matching over 7 bases. The germline CDR1 and CDR2 sequences are KGHSH and LQKENI. The CDR3 totals 14 residues. Losses at the gene ends were 7 bases for V and 5 bases for J; bases not matched to a gene: 8. The CDR3: CASYPGTANNEQFF. CDR3 nucleotides: TGTGCCAGCTATCCCGGGACAGCTAACAATGAGCAGTTCTTC. Using reference TRBV18 and TRBJ2-1 for the parts outside the CDR3, the full variable domain is NAGVMQNPRHLVRRRGQEARLRCSPMKGHSHVYWYRQLPEEGLKFMVYLQKENIIDESGMPKERFSAEFPKEGPSILRIQQVVRGDSAAYFCASYPGTANNEQFFGPGTRLTVL.

The chain combines TRBV11-2 with TRBJ1-3, with 9 bases matching TRBD1. V was clipped by 4 bases and J by 16 bases; unmatched bases: 8. There are 12 residues in the CDR3. Germline-derived CDR1 and CDR2 are SGHAT and FQNNGV. The CDR3 reads CASSSPGQGRYF. The CDR3 bases are TGTGCCAGCAGCTCCCCAGGACAGGGGCGGTATTTT.

This clone was found once. V gene TRBV5-1 combines with J gene TRBJ2-1; TRBD1 might be the D (5 bases). The CDR3 consists of 16 residues. In germline, CDR1 is SGHRS, CDR2 YFSETQ. V was shortened by 1 base and J by 0 bases, with 11 bases between the two germline ends. CDR3 in amino acids: CASSLNPQGSYNEQFF. Here the CDR3 DNA reads TGCGCCAGCAGCTTGAACCCCCAGGGCTCCTACAATGAGCAGTTCTTC.

The V gene is TRBV6-1, the J gene TRBJ2-7; D is unclear. V lost 2 bases and J lost 2, with 13 bases in between. The CDR3 contains 15 residues. Germline V CDR1 and CDR2: MNHNS, SASEGT. CDR3 sequence: CASSEYSWAPYEQYV. The CDR3 DNA reads as TGTGCCAGCAGTGAATACTCATGGGCCCCCTACGAGCAGTACGTC.

This clone was seen only once. The chain employs TRBV27 and TRBJ2-2; 10 bases agree with TRBD2. Trimming at V came to 3 bases and at J to 6 bases, leaving 13 bases not matched to a gene. In germline, CDR1 is MNHEY, CDR2 SMNVEV (reference sequence). This CDR3 region has 18 residues. DNA of the CDR3: TGTGCCAGCAGTTTCGGAGCGGGGGGGCTTATACGAGCCGGGGAGCTGTTTTTT. It codes for CASSFGAGGLIRAGELFF.

The CDR3 DNA follows: TGTGCCAGCAGCTTAAATCTTGGCACAGATACGCAGTATTTT. Residues: CASSLNLGTDTQYF. This sequence joins TRBV7-6 and TRBJ2-3; D is uncertain. The CDR3 length is 14 residues. The germline CDR1 and CDR2 sequences are SGHVS and FNYEAQ. V dropped 2 bases and J dropped 1 base, with 7 bases sitting between them.

The chain has TRBV2 and TRBJ1-1; 8 nucleotides agree with TRBD1. The germline gives CDR1 SNHLY, CDR2 FYNNEI. This CDR3 is 14 amino acids long. V lost 7 bases, J lost 1 base, and 5 bases stayed unmatched. CDR3 amino acids: CASMRGQENTEAFF. CDR3 bases: TGTGCCAGCATGAGGGGACAGGAGAACACTGAAGCTTTCTTT.